The entry below gives a single T cell receptor beta chain sequence along with its context. TCRdb keeps only in-frame clones here, not all; method: immunoSEQ multiplex PCR. This sample has 250,000 to 300,000 clones, with roughly 89% found just once. These data come from a study of blood T cell repertoires in COVID-19. Specimen: peripheral blood. The TCR sequence derives from a woman aged 55 to 70 with COVID-19, enrolled during active disease.

The chain's CDR3 is CASNPGQNYNSPLHF. In nucleotides, the CDR3 is TGTGCCAGCAATCCGGGACAGAACTATAATTCACCCCTCCACTTT. This sequence joins TRBV6-5 and TRBJ1-6, with 7 nucleotides matching TRBD1. Germline V gene data show CDR1 as MNHEY and CDR2 as SVGAGI. Losses at the gene ends were 7 bases for V and 3 bases for J; bases not matched to a gene: 6. This CDR3 contains 15 residues.